This T cell receptor beta chain appears in the sequencing data of a study of blood T cell repertoires in COVID-19 (dated by TCRdb to the early 2020s). In terms of the full investigation: Collaborator samples came from the United States, Italy and Spain and covered acute and convalescent phases of COVID-19. The sample metadata nearly always contained a de-identified subject ID, COVID-19 status, age in years and sex. The material from the prospective study consisted of cDNA or gDNA derived from T cells, B-cell-depleted T cells, or PBMCs. The samples were drawn from the first 160 participants of the ongoing ImmuneRACE study and from 1,200 or so subjects provided by 6 global collaborators. The repertoires were released in a freely available public database intended as a resource for research on the immune response to SARS-CoV-2. Where HLA class I and class II types were available, the types were taken from metadata supplied by the sample provider, not from assay-based typing. Deeply sampled blood TCRbeta repertoires from subjects exposed to, actively infected with, or recovered from COVID-19 were included in the dataset.

Points on this clone: Its antigen remains undetermined. Base quality data are lacking; no much larger clone is found one base away.

General study outcomes and caveats: The quantity of clinical and demographic metadata differed by source and by participant and was supplied without curation.

TCRbeta CDR3 regions were amplified from genomic DNA by means of the immunoSEQ Assay, a bias-controlled multiplex PCR. For the original study's pipeline: Nucleated cell counts per sample were estimated from amplification of reference gene primers within the assay. To quantify the absolute abundance of each unique TCRbeta CDR3 rearrangement, sequence reads were collapsed and filtered. Productive Simpson clonality was computed per sample as the square root of Simpson's diversity index over productive rearrangements. TCRdb took this table from immuneACCESS and kept in-frame rearrangements with V and J called. Such tables lack part of the clones; where checked against another copy, unresolved V genes explain under half of the gap, and the rest is unexplained. From that table come the V and J calls and clone size; the DNA was used to work out D and trimming. Across this sample there are around 400,000 clones, with around 90% seen only once. In total, the top ten clones hold 0.95% to 1.5% of the sample.

The collaborating institutions used their own protocols to collect whole blood in K2EDTA tubes. Collaborator samples were shipped for TCRbeta analysis as frozen whole blood, isolated PBMCs, or DNA extracted from either sample type. V sheds 4 bases and J sheds 2 bases, leaving 12 bases between their ends. Including the terminal cysteine and phenylalanine, the CDR3 comprises 14 residues. Only the CDR3 portion is preserved as DNA: 42 bases, with reading frame beginning at the first base. Looking up the germline V gene yields CDR1 SGHRS and CDR2 YFSETQ. This clonotype was sampled from a man between 40 and 49 years old with acute or convalescent COVID-19. The sample taken for sequencing was peripheral blood. The chain is made from TRBV5-1 and TRBJ1-2; the D gene remains uncertain. The sequence in DNA is TGCGCCAGCAGCCCCGCGGAGAGAAACTATGGCTACACCTTC. Its amino acids are CASSPAERNYGYTF.